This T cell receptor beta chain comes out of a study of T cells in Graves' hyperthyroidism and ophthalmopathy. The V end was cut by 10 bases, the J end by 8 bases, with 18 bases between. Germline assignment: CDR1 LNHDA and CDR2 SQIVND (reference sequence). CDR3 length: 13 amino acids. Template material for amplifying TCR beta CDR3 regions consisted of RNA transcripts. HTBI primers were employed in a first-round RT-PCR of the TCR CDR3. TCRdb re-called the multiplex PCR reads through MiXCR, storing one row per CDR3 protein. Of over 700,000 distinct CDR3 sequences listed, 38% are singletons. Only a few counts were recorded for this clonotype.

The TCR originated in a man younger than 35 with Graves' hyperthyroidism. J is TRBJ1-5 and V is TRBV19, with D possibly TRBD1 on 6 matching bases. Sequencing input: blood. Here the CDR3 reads CATPGGPGEPQHF. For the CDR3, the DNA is TGTGCCACCCCGGGGGGGCCCGGGGAGCCCCAGCATTTT.